The clone carrying this TCR beta chain was found many times. The antigen remains undetermined. This sample was included in a study of read filtering for tumor transcriptome and immune sequencing. About the research overall: Per sample, TCR-region reads ranged about 4 to 11 million by IR-seq, 85 to 1273 by RNA-seq. Overall study results and limits: IR-seq captured clonotypes deeper and more reliably than RNA-seq.

V lost 0 bases to trimming and J lost 4 bases; unmatched junction nucleotides: 6. Germline V gene lookup returns CDR1 DFQATT and CDR2 SNEGSKA (reference sequence). The CDR3 consists of 16 residues. Molecular barcoded adaptors covering alpha/delta and beta/gamma chains were used on 400 to 450 ng RNA. Each CDR3 protein is one row after TCRdb ran MiXCR on the reads. The repertoire consists of approximately 57,000 distinct CDR3 sequences, with around 12% occurring once and the leading ten covering 16%. This chain joins TRBV20-1 and TRBJ2-2; 9 nucleotides line up with TRBD2. The receptor's source is a donor over 35 with multiple myeloma. The sample taken for sequencing was a population of CD138-negative cells sorted from bone marrow. The CDR3 sequence is CSARDLASGVTGELFF. The DNA of the CDR3 is TGCAGTGCTAGAGATCTGGCTAGCGGGGTCACCGGGGAGCTGTTTTTT.